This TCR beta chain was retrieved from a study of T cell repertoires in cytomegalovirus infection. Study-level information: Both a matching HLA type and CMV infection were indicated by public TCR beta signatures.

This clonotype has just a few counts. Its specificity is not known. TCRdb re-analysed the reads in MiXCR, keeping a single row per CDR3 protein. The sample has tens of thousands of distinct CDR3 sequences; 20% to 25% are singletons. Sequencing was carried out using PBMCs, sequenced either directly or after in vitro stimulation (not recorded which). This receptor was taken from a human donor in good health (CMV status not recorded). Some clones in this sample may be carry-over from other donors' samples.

Here the CDR3 reads CASSIEVYQPQHF. The CDR3 DNA follows: TGTGCCAGTAGTATAGAGGTTTATCAGCCCCAGCATTTT. This chain connects TRBV19 to TRBJ1-5; D gene ambiguous. Per the germline V gene, CDR1 is LNHDA and CDR2 is SQIVND (reference sequence). The CDR3 has 13 residues. The V end was cut by 0 bases, the J end by 5 bases, with 5 bases between.